One and the same sample provided the 5 T cell receptor beta chains below, sequenced in a study of beta chain features in type 1 diabetes. Study outcomes and limitations: There was a moderate but significant shortening of TCRB CDR3s in all four CD4+ subsets of Type 1 diabetes patients.

The authors reverse transcribed all of the isolated RNA, so sequencing captured expressed TCRB transcripts. The protocol was immunoSEQ multiplex PCR, while the TCRdb copy is restricted to in-frame clones and leaves out a portion. The repertoire has hundreds of thousands of clones, 11% of them found once; the top ten carry around 0.015%. No antigen has been assigned to these receptors. Sequenced sample: naive CD4+ T cells from blood. These receptors all stem from a man under 40 with type 1 diabetes.

This clone has more than one count but fewer than ten. The chain joins TRBV4-1 to TRBJ1-1; D is possibly TRBD1 (6 bases). This CDR3 region has 14 residues. From germline, CDR1 is MGHRA and CDR2 YSYEKL. Trimming took 5 bases from V and 4 from J, leaving 14 bases between them. CDR3 in amino acids: CASSVGGGGTEAFF. The CDR3 nucleotides are TGCGCCAGCAGCGTAGGGGGAGGGGGCACTGAAGCTTTCTTT.

The chain employs TRBV14 and TRBJ2-7; unclear D gene. This CDR3 is 13 amino acids long. Germline lookup yields CDR1 SGHDN and CDR2 FVKESK. The V end lost 1 base, the J end lost 3 bases, and 7 bases lay between the germline ends. CDR3 nucleotide sequence: TGTGCCAGCAGCCAAGGGGCTTTCTACGAGCAGTACTTC. This gives the protein CASSQGAFYEQYF.

This clone has more than one count but fewer than ten. The chain uses TRBV29-1 and TRBJ2-5; 7 positions match TRBD1. From germline, CDR1 is SQVTM and CDR2 ANQGSEA. The length of the CDR3 is 13 residues. Germline trimming cut 4 bases from V and 4 bases from J; bases unmatched to any gene: 6. DNA of the CDR3: TGCAGCGTTGGTGAGGGGGCGAGAGAGACCCAGTACTTC. Its protein product is CSVGEGARETQYF.

The CDR3 DNA is TGTGCCTGGAGTTCCGGGGGTGGCTACACCTTC. Translation: CAWSSGGGYTF. This chain connects TRBV30 to TRBJ1-2; D perhaps matches TRBD1 (5 bases). V lost 2 bases to trimming and J lost 7 bases, with 8 bases between them. Looked up from germline, CDR1 is GTSNPN and CDR2 is SVGIG (reference sequence). The CDR3 is 11 residues long.

This clone appeared a few times. The chain couples TRBV29-1 to TRBJ1-1; 10 bases match TRBD1. In germline, CDR1 is SQVTM, CDR2 ANQGSEA. The CDR3 totals 13 residues. J gave up 5 bases and V 6 bases, and 6 bases lay outside the gene matches. The CDR3 loop is CSVMRTGGTEAFF. DNA of the CDR3: TGCAGCGTAATGAGGACAGGGGGGACTGAAGCTTTCTTT. The whole variable domain, filled in from reference TRBV29-1 and TRBJ1-1, reads SAVISQKPSRDICQRGTSLTIQCQVDSQVTMMFWYRQQPGQSLTLIATANQGSEATYESGFVIDKFPISRPNLTFSTLTVSNMSPEDSSIYLCSVMRTGGTEAFFGQGTRLTVV.